This T cell receptor beta chain emerged from a study of CD8 T cells in ankylosing spondylitis. The V and J ends lost 3 bases and 2 bases, in that order; junction bases with no gene match: 11. The length of the CDR3 is 17 residues. The V gene's germline CDR1 is SGDLS and CDR2 YYNGEE. Overall study findings and caveats: Significant enrichment of disease-linked clones was reported in matched ankylosing spondylitis synovial fluid. Prior work had noted some motif variants in reactive arthritis blood and synovial fluid.

In TCRdb, the 5' RACE reads were re-called with MiXCR into one record per CDR3 protein. The sample contains some 37,000 distinct CDR3 sequences, about an eighth of which appear only once. Turning to this clonotype: Its antigen is still unknown.

The genes are TRBV9 and TRBJ2-3, with 8 bases identical to TRBD2. The sample comprised synovial fluid, either unsorted or a sorted T cell fraction (not recorded which). This receptor was obtained from a male donor with ankylosing spondylitis. CDR3 sequence reads: CASSAGTRTWVTDTQYF. CDR3 DNA: TGTGCCAGCAGCGCCGGGACTAGGACTTGGGTCACAGATACGCAGTATTTT.